This T cell receptor (beta chain) originates from a study of Graves' ophthalmopathy and Graves' hyperthyroidism. Study results and caveats: The majority of expanded thyroid clonotypes above 0.001 frequency also occurred in blood.

Investigators amplified TCR beta CDR3 regions from RNA transcripts. Following a first-round RT-PCR that used HTBI primers, a second-round multiplex PCR was carried out. In TCRdb, the multiplex PCR reads were re-called with MiXCR into one record per CDR3 protein. The top ten hold approximately 9.8% of the sample, which has roughly 480,000 distinct CDR3 sequences, approximately 15% seen once. The CDR3 is made up of 12 amino acids. Germline V gene sequence: CDR1 DFQATT, CDR2 SNEGSKA (reference sequence). J gave up 2 bases and V 3 bases, and 1 base lay outside the gene matches. At least ten counts were recorded for this clonotype. What it recognizes is unknown. Ophthalmopathic donors had moderate-to-severe activity, CAS ≥3 and NOSPECS ≥4, with disease that had lasted under 3 months.

The chain links TRBV20-1 to TRBJ2-7; 7 bases match TRBD2. The source of this sequence is a woman in her 30s with Graves' ophthalmopathy. The specimen sequenced was blood. Here the CDR3 reads CSASREAYEQYF. The CDR3 DNA reads TGCAGTGCTAGCCGGGAGGCCTACGAGCAGTACTTC.